One and the same sample provided the 24 T cell receptor beta chains below, sequenced in a study of cytomegalovirus exposure and HLA in healthy donors. Primers included in the PCR were 60 Vbeta and 13 Jbeta primers. Clones were sequenced by immunoSEQ multiplex PCR, and TCRdb holds only the in-frame ones, with some missing. The repertoire holds around 140,000 clones, with approximately 79% as singletons. Sequencing was done on a sample of PBMCs. The origin of the receptors is a woman in her twenties or thirties in good health and CMV-seronegative.

This rearrangement joins TRBV7-8 to TRBJ1-2, with a weak D call TRBD1 (5 bases). Germline loops: CDR1 SGHVS, CDR2 FQNEAQ. The CDR3 is 15 amino acids. V dropped 1 base and J dropped 3 bases, with 12 bases sitting between them. CDR3 residues: CASSLGRARDYGYTF. CDR3 nucleotides: TGTGCCAGCAGCTTAGGAAGGGCCAGGGACTATGGCTACACCTTC. Combining the CDR3 with reference TRBV7-8 and TRBJ1-2 gives the whole variable domain GAGVSQSPRYKVAKRGQDVALRCDPISGHVSLFWYQQALGQGPEFLTYFQNEAQLDKSGLPSDRFFAERPEGSVSTLKIQRTQQEDSAVYLCASSLGRARDYGYTFGSGTRLTVV.

CDR3 sequence reads: CASSESGGTGFIGDEQFF. CDR3 nucleotides: TGTGCCAGCAGTGAATCAGGAGGGACAGGGTTTATCGGGGATGAGCAGTTCTTC. The rearrangement uses TRBV25-1 and TRBJ2-1, with 9 nucleotides matching TRBD1. In germline, CDR1 is MGHDK, CDR2 SYGVNS. The CDR3 covers 18 residues. Unmatched junction bases numbered 15, after V lost 1 base and J lost 8 bases.

There are a few counts of this clone. V gene TRBV7-3 combines with J gene TRBJ2-2; TRBD1 matches at 9 bases. The V gene end was trimmed by 6 bases and the J gene end by 6 bases; junction bases not matched to a gene: 5. CDR1 is SGHTA and CDR2 is FQGTGA in the germline V gene. CDR3 length: 14 amino acids. CDR3 sequence: CASRTGGAPGELFF. The CDR3 nucleotides read TGTGCCAGCAGAACAGGGGGCGCCCCCGGGGAGCTGTTTTTT. The full variable domain, rest sourced from reference TRBV7-3 and TRBJ2-2, is GAGVSQTPSNKVTEKGKYVELRCDPISGHTALYWYRQSLGQGPEFLIYFQGTGAADDSGLPNDRFFAVRPEGSVSTLKIQRTERGDSAVYLCASRTGGAPGELFFGEGSRLTVL.

The chain couples TRBV28 to TRBJ2-7, with a possible D match to TRBD2 (5 bases). Germline V gives CDR1 MDHEN, CDR2 SYDVKM. The CDR3 sequence is 16 residues long. V was clipped by 3 bases and J by 0 bases, with 15 bases between them. The CDR3 loop reads CASSFSGLGSSYEQYF. CDR3 DNA: TGTGCCAGCAGTTTCTCCGGACTGGGGAGCTCCTACGAGCAGTACTTC.

The chain is built from TRBV7-2 and TRBJ1-1; D perhaps matches TRBD1 (6 bases). Germline-derived CDR1 and CDR2 are SGHTA and FQGNSA. The CDR3 has 14 amino acids. The ends were cut back, 5 bases at V and 1 base at J, with 11 bases in the middle. In nucleotides, the CDR3 is TGTGCCAGCAGCATTTACAGGGAGAACACTGAAGCTTTCTTT. Its translation is CASSIYRENTEAFF.

The V gene is TRBV27, the J gene TRBJ1-2; D is undetermined. The CDR3 loop spans 13 amino acids. V was cut by 4 bases and J by 5 bases, with 11 bases left in between. Germline-derived CDR1 and CDR2 are MNHEY and SMNVEV (reference sequence). This CDR3 reads CASSSRRTYGYTF. For the CDR3, the DNA is TGTGCCAGCAGTTCCAGACGGACTTATGGCTACACCTTC.

The gene calls are TRBV11-3 and TRBJ2-1; the match to TRBD1 covers 9 bases. CDR1 and CDR2 (germline): SGHNT, YENEEA. This CDR3 has 15 amino acids. V was clipped by 1 base and J by 7 bases; unmatched bases: 5. The CDR3 here is CASSLGGQGMNEQFF. The CDR3 DNA sequence: TGTGCCAGCAGCTTAGGAGGACAGGGGATGAATGAGCAGTTCTTC.

V gene TRBV9 combines with J gene TRBJ2-3; tentatively, D is TRBD2 (6 bases). Germline CDR1 reads SGDLS; CDR2 reads YYNGEE. Trimming took off 4 bases at V and 3 bases at J, with 12 bases between the two ends. The CDR3 extends over 14 amino acids. The CDR3 protein is CASSPRGTTDTQYF. The CDR3 DNA reads as TGTGCCAGCAGCCCCCGCGGGACGACAGATACGCAGTATTTT.

This clone was recorded a few times. The gene calls are TRBV27 and TRBJ2-1; 7 bases map to TRBD2. The CDR3 sequence is 15 residues long. Germline trimming cut 5 bases from V and 8 bases from J; bases unmatched to any gene: 12. Germline CDR1 and CDR2: MNHEY and SMNVEV (reference sequence). The CDR3 coding sequence is TGTGCCAGCAGTGGAACTAGCGCCCTAGTGGATGAGCAGTTCTTC. As protein: CASSGTSALVDEQFF.

About this clone itself: The junction departs from the called germline gene at one end, perhaps through a read error. The J gene is TRBJ1-2, the V gene TRBV6-5; D is possibly TRBD1 (5 bases). CDR3 size: 13 residues. In germline, CDR1 is MNHEY, CDR2 SVGAGI. CDR3 loop: CASSYSKEGRGSF. The DNA for the CDR3 is TGTGCCAGCAGTTACTCGAAGGAGGGGCGGGGGAGCTTC.

The gene calls are TRBV6-5 and TRBJ2-7; 11 positions agree with TRBD2. Germline V lookup: CDR1 MNHEY, CDR2 SVGAGI. The CDR3 length is 15 residues. Losses at the gene ends were 6 bases for V and 2 bases for J; bases not matched to a gene: 6. The CDR3 here is CASRTGTSGTYEQYF. The CDR3 DNA reads TGTGCCAGCAGGACCGGGACTAGCGGAACCTACGAGCAGTACTTC.

This rearrangement joins TRBV13 to TRBJ1-2, with D unresolved. The CDR3 sequence is 15 residues long. The germline V gene encodes CDR1 PRHDT and CDR2 FYEKMQ (reference sequence). Trimming cost V 0 bases and J 2 bases, with 10 bases left between them. The DNA of the CDR3 is TGTGCCAGCAGCTTAGGGTCCCGGGAGAACTATGGCTACACCTTC. Its protein is CASSLGSRENYGYTF.

V gene TRBV5-5 combines with J gene TRBJ2-7, with D possibly matching TRBD2 (6 bases). CDR3 size: 14 residues. The V gene lost 1 base and the J gene lost 2 bases, with 10 bases spanning the gap. Germline CDR1 and CDR2: SGHKS and YYEKEE (reference sequence). Written as DNA, the CDR3 is TGTGCCAGCAGCTTGCCGGGGGTGGCCTACGAGCAGTACTTC. Protein product: CASSLPGVAYEQYF.

The V call is TRBV7-8, the J call TRBJ2-5; tentative D call: TRBD1 (6 bases). The end of the DNA fits TRBJ2-7 better, so the J call may be wrong. This CDR3 region has 13 residues. The germline CDR1 and CDR2 sequences are SGHVS and FQNEAQ. The CDR3 loop is CASSSLQGYEQYF. The CDR3 coding sequence is TGTGCCAGCAGCTCTTTACAGGGCTACGAGCAGTACTTC.

The V gene is TRBV19, the J gene TRBJ1-5; D gene ambiguous. Trimming removed 10 bases at V and 6 bases at J, with 19 bases between. The CDR3 is 14 amino acids. Germline V gives CDR1 LNHDA, CDR2 SQIVND (reference sequence). CDR3 protein: CATESLSGGQPQHF. CDR3 nucleotides: TGTGCCACCGAGTCCCTCTCTGGAGGTCAGCCCCAGCATTTT.

This clone has a single count. The rearrangement uses TRBV5-1 and TRBJ2-2; D not certain. This CDR3 spans 13 amino acids. In germline, CDR1 is SGHRS, CDR2 YFSETQ. V was cut by 5 bases and J by 2 bases, with 7 bases left in between. The CDR3 coding sequence is TGCGCCAGCAGTCAGGCCAACACCGGGGAGCTGTTTTTT. Protein sequence: CASSQANTGELFF. Variable domain in full (rest from reference TRBV5-1 and TRBJ2-2): KAGVTQTPRYLIKTRGQQVTLSCSPISGHRSVSWYQQTPGQGLQFLFEYFSETQRNKGNFPGRFSGRQFSNSRSEMNVSTLELGDSALYLCASSQANTGELFFGEGSRLTVL.

The chain couples TRBV7-2 to TRBJ2-7; tentative D call: TRBD1 (6 bases). CDR3 length: 13 amino acids. Germline CDR1 is SGHTA and CDR2 is FQGNSA. The V and J ends lost 4 bases and 10 bases respectively, with 17 bases between them. This CDR3 reads CASSSEWGQSQYF. CDR3 DNA sequence: TGTGCCAGCAGCTCCGAATGGGGGCAGAGTCAGTACTTC.

The chain couples TRBV7-8 to TRBJ2-2, with D tentatively TRBD2 (5 bases). Germline CDR1 is SGHVS and CDR2 is FQNEAQ. Trimming shortened V by 3 bases and J by 4 bases, and 15 bases separated the two germline ends. This CDR3 has 16 amino acids. The DNA for the CDR3 is TGTGCCAGCAGCTTTCTACGGGCCGCGGGCACCGGGGAGCTGTTTTTT. Amino acid sequence: CASSFLRAAGTGELFF.

The chain is built from TRBV5-1 and TRBJ1-3; 7 bases are shared with TRBD1. CDR3 length: 16 residues. Looked up from germline, CDR1 is SGHRS and CDR2 is YFSETQ. V was pared by 0 bases and J by 1 base, with 4 bases of the junction left unmatched. The CDR3 region has the DNA TGCGCCAGCAGCTTGGGGGCACAGGGGTCTGGAAACACCATATATTTT. Translating gives CASSLGAQGSGNTIYF.

This clone was found once. The CDR3 loop reads CASSLSGADYYEQYF. CDR3 in DNA: TGCGCCAGCAGCTTGTCGGGAGCTGATTACTACGAGCAGTACTTC. The chain employs TRBV5-1 and TRBJ2-7; perhaps TRBD2 as D (6 bases). V lost 1 base and J lost 3, with 14 bases in between. Germline CDR1 SGHRS, CDR2 YFSETQ. This CDR3 spans 15 amino acids.

V is TRBV15 and J is TRBJ2-2; maybe TRBD1 (5 bases). V was shortened by 0 bases and J by 7 bases, with 24 bases between the two germline ends. CDR3 length: 19 amino acids. Germline loops: CDR1 LNHNV, CDR2 YYDKDF (reference sequence). CDR3 sequence reads: CATSRDRWSRASSVGELFF. DNA for the CDR3: TGTGCCACCAGCAGAGATCGGTGGAGCAGGGCTTCCTCCGTCGGGGAGCTGTTTTTT.

This chain joins TRBV5-5 and TRBJ2-1; the D gene is possibly TRBD2 (6 bases). CDR1 and CDR2 (germline): SGHKS, YYEKEE (reference sequence). Trimming pared 5 bases from V and 1 base from J, leaving 16 bases between. The CDR3 has 16 amino acids. CDR3 sequence (DNA): TGTGCCAGCAGACCCATTGCGGGGCGTTCCTACAATGAGCAGTTCTTC. It is translated as CASRPIAGRSYNEQFF.

This chain uses TRBV5-1 with TRBJ2-3; the match to TRBD2 covers 7 bases. V lost 3 bases and J lost 1; bases outside the gene matches: 5. Germline V gene lookup returns CDR1 SGHRS and CDR2 YFSETQ. This CDR3 spans 15 amino acids. CDR3 DNA sequence: TGCGCCAGCAGCTGGGGGGGGGTGGGCACAGATACGCAGTATTTT. Protein: CASSWGGVGTDTQYF.

The chain is built from TRBV5-1 and TRBJ2-3, with 8 bases fitting TRBD1. The V and J ends lost 0 bases and 2 bases, in that order; junction bases with no gene match: 5. The CDR3 consists of 16 residues. From germline, CDR1 is SGHRS and CDR2 YFSETQ. CDR3 residues: CASSLGQGSPTDTQYF. CDR3 DNA sequence: TGCGCCAGCAGCTTGGGACAGGGGTCCCCCACAGATACGCAGTATTTT.